The rows below give T cell receptor beta chains drawn from one sample of a study of CD8 T cells in ankylosing spondylitis. One entry per CDR3 protein results from TCRdb running MiXCR on the 5' RACE reads. The table has 25,000 to 30,000 distinct CDR3 sequences, less than 5.5% seen once. Input material: blood, either unsorted or a sorted T cell fraction (not recorded which). The receptors were gathered from a female donor with ankylosing spondylitis or in good health (not recorded which). Both conserved end residues are part of each CDR3. A D gene is named only where the DNA matches it firmly. A clone size is listed for some rows: how often the clone was seen (once, few, many), or a class if it is expanded.

d_gene | abundance | j_gene | v_gene | CDR3nt | CDR3aa
NA | many | TRBJ2-2 | TRBV9 | TGTGCCAGCAGCGTAGACGGGGCCTACGGCGGGGAGCTGTTTTTT | CASSVDGAYGGELFF
NA | many | TRBJ1-1 | TRBV9 | TGTGCCAGCAGCCCGAACCAGGGTACGAACACTGAAGCTTTCTTT | CASSPNQGTNTEAFF
NA | NA | TRBJ2-1 | TRBV9 | TGTGCCAGCAGCGTAGCGGGCGAGACCTACAATGAGCAGTTCTTC | CASSVAGETYNEQFF
TRBD1 | many | TRBJ1-2 | TRBV9 | TGTGCCAGCAGCGTAGATGCCGGGACAGGTGGCTACACCTTC | CASSVDAGTGGYTF
TRBD2 | many | TRBJ2-3 | TRBV9 | TGTGCCAGCAGCGTAGACCCTAGCGGGGCTCGGGATACGCAGTATTTT | CASSVDPSGARDTQYF
TRBD1 | many | TRBJ2-7 | TRBV9 | TGTGCCAGCAGCGCCAGGGACAGCTCCTACGAGCAGTACTTC | CASSARDSSYEQYF
NA | NA | TRBJ2-3 | TRBV9 | TGTGCCAGCAGCTCCCGGACTATTACGCAGTATTTT | CASSSRTITQYF
TRBD2 | few | TRBJ2-3 | TRBV9 | TGTGCCAGCAGCGCCCGGGGGGTCCAGGCGGATACGCAGTATTTT | CASSARGVQADTQYF
NA | NA | TRBJ2-2 | TRBV9 | TGTGCCAGCAGCGTAGGGGTTAGCGGAAACACCGGGGAGCTGTTTTTT | CASSVGVSGNTGELFF
TRBD2 | NA | TRBJ2-2 | TRBV9 | TGTGCCAGCACCCGAGGCGGGGGGGCCGCCGGGGAGCTGTTTTTT | CASTRGGGAAGELFF
TRBD2 | many | TRBJ2-3 | TRBV9 | TGTGCCAGCAGCGTAGGATCGAGCGGGAGAGATACGCAGTATTTT | CASSVGSSGRDTQYF
NA | many | TRBJ2-5 | TRBV9 | TGTGCCAGCAGCCGGCAGGGTGTACCCCAAGAGACCCAGTACTTC | CASSRQGVPQETQYF
TRBD2 | many | TRBJ2-1 | TRBV9 | TGTGCCAGCAGCGTCGGACAGAGCGGGAGGACCCTACCCAATGAGCAGTTCTTC | CASSVGQSGRTLPNEQFF
TRBD1 | many | TRBJ2-5 | TRBV9 | TGTGCCAGCAGGGGACAGGGACAAGAGACCCAGTACTTC | CASRGQGQETQYF
NA | many | TRBJ2-1 | TRBV9 | TGTGCCAGCAGGCCGACGAGTTCTGGTGAGCAGTTCTTC | CASRPTSSGEQFF
NA | many | TRBJ1-2 | TRBV9 | TGTGCCAGCAGCGAGAACCTTGGACAGCCCTATGGCTACACCTTC | CASSENLGQPYGYTF